This TCR beta chain derives from a study of vaccination and CD4 T cells after COVID-19. Study-level background: Each individual in the study obtained two doses of BNT162b2 or mRNA-1273 vaccine. Cultures serving as controls received a peptide pool (CEFX or HIV-1 Nef) or no peptide.

Treatment defined: approximately 9-day PBMC culture with coronavirus spike peptide pools or control peptides (ViraFEST assay). The CDR3 spans 13 residues. V shed 9 bases and J 5 bases; nucleotides not matched to a gene: 6. Germline V gene sequence: CDR1 SGHTA, CDR2 FQGTGA. Regarding this clonotype: The antigen is unknown.

Sequencing of cultured CD4+ T cell DNA used the Oncomine TCR Beta short-read assay. TCRdb processed the PCR reads anew with MiXCR; each CDR3 protein has one entry. Here the sample spans around 17,000 distinct CDR3 sequences, around 60% being singletons. The sequence was obtained from a human donor who had recovered from COVID-19. Sample: CD4+ T cells from blood, cultured in vitro. This chain connects TRBV7-3 to TRBJ1-3, with 8 bases identical to TRBD1. CDR3 protein: CASTDRGRNTIYF. The DNA for the CDR3 is TGTGCCAGTACCGACAGGGGTAGAAACACCATATATTTT.